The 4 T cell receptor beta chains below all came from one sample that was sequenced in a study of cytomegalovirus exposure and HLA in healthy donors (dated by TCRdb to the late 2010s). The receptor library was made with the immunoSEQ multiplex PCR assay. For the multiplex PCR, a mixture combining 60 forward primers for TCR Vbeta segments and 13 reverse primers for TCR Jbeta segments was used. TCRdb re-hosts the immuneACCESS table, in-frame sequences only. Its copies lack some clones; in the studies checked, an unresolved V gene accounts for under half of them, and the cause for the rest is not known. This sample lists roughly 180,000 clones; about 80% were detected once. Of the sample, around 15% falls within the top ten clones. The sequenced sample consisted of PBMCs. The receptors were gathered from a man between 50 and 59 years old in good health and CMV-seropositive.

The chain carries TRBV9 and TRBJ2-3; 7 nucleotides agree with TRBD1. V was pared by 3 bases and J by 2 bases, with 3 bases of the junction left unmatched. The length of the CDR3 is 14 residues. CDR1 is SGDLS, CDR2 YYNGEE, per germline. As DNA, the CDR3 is TGTGCCAGCAGCGAGGGGGCCTTCACAGATACGCAGTATTTT. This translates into CASSEGAFTDTQYF. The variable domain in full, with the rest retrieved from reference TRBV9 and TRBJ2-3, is DSGVTQTPKHLITATGQRVTLRCSPRSGDLSVYWYQQSLDQGLQFLIQYYNGEERAKGNILERFSAQQFPDLHSELNLSSLELGDSALYFCASSEGAFTDTQYFGPGTRLTVL.

The CDR3: CASSVEGGQTNTGELFF. CDR3 DNA sequence: TGTGCCAGCAGCGTGGAAGGAGGTCAGACGAACACCGGGGAGCTGTTTTTT. The V call is TRBV9, the J call TRBJ2-2, with D maybe TRBD2 (5 bases). The V gene lost 2 bases and the J gene lost 0 bases, with 14 bases spanning the gap. The germline CDR1 and CDR2 sequences are SGDLS and YYNGEE. The CDR3 is made up of 17 amino acids.

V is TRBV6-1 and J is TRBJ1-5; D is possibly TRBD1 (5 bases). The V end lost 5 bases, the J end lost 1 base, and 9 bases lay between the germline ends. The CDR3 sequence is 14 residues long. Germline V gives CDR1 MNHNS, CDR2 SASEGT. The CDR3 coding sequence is TGTGCCAGCAGTTCACGGGGGAGCAATCAGCCCCAGCATTTT. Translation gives CASSSRGSNQPQHF.

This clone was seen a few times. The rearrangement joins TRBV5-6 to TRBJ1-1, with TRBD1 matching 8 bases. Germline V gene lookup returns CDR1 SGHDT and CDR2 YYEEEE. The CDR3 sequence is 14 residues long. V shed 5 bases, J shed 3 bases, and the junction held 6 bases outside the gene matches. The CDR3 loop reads CASSFGTGDTEAFF. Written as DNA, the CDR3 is TGTGCCAGCAGTTTCGGGACAGGCGACACTGAAGCTTTCTTT.